The rows below give T cell receptor beta chains drawn from one sample of a study of spatial heterogeneity in lung cancer. TCRdb reprocessed the 5' RACE reads with MiXCR, giving one entry per CDR3 protein. The sample holds tens of thousands of distinct CDR3 sequences, 5.2% seen once. The specimen was PBMCs, collected at surgery. These receptors all come from a female donor with early-stage non-small cell lung cancer. CDR3s include the opening cysteine and the closing phenylalanine or tryptophan. Each record gives: J gene, V gene, D gene, CDR3 length, clone size, CDR3 protein, CDR3 DNA. The D gene is left open where the match is weak. Rows may omit the clone size; those that give it use once, few, many or a size class.

>TRBJ2-7|TRBV2|TRBD2|14|few
CASRSSGSSYEQYF
TGTGCCAGCCGGTCTAGCGGGTCATCCTACGAGCAGTACTTC
>TRBJ2-1|TRBV7-9|-|14|few
CASSLDASVNEQFF
TGTGCCAGCAGCTTAGATGCTAGCGTGAATGAGCAGTTCTTC
>TRBJ2-1|TRBV20-1|TRBD1|14|few
CSAPGLDRVNEQFF
TGCAGTGCTCCAGGATTGGACAGGGTCAATGAGCAGTTCTTC
>TRBJ1-1|TRBV6-2/TRBV6-3|TRBD1|15|few
CASSYSGQANTEAFF
TGTGCCAGCAGTTACTCGGGACAGGCGAACACTGAAGCTTTCTTT
>TRBJ2-1|TRBV3-1|-|14|many
CASSQGAGVGEQFF
TGTGCCAGCAGCCAAGGAGCGGGCGTAGGTGAGCAGTTCTTC
>TRBJ1-5|TRBV7-8|-|19|few
CASSLAARGHLSSNQPQHF
TGTGCCAGCAGCTTAGCGGCGAGGGGTCACCTGTCGAGCAATCAGCCCCAGCATTTT
>TRBJ1-1|TRBV6-2/TRBV6-3|-|16|many
CASSYSWRDLNTEAFF
TGTGCCAGCAGTTACTCTTGGCGGGATCTGAACACTGAAGCTTTCTTT
>TRBJ1-2|TRBV7-9|-|12|many
CASFWGIGGYTF
TGTGCCAGCTTCTGGGGCATCGGTGGCTACACCTTC
>TRBJ2-3|TRBV7-9|-|13|many
CASSDGYTDTQYF
TGTGCCAGCAGCGACGGTTACACAGATACGCAGTATTTT
>TRBJ2-3|TRBV13|TRBD1|13|-
CASKGQATDTQYF
TGTGCCAGCAAGGGACAGGCCACAGATACGCAGTATTTT
>TRBJ1-4|TRBV3-1|-|16|-
CASSQAVMGADEKLFF
TGTGCCAGCAGCCAAGCGGTTATGGGGGCAGATGAAAAACTGTTTTTT
>TRBJ2-2|TRBV7-9|-|13|few
CASTGGGTGELFF
TGTGCCAGCACAGGGGGAGGCACCGGGGAGCTGTTTTTT